The 23 T cell receptor beta chains reported below all come from one sample, sequenced in a study of CD8 T cells in ankylosing spondylitis (dated by TCRdb to about 2017). Findings and caveats that apply to the study as a whole: Blood from ankylosing spondylitis patients appeared to be characterized by a TCR beta motif composed of under 10 highly homologous amino acid variants.

The method was 5' RACE. TCRdb names Illumina HiSeq 2500 as the instrument used. TCRdb itself trimmed the public reads at Q25 with fastp, ran MiXCR and retained productive beta chains. When rows share a CDR3 protein, they turn into one entry using the most common DNA and genes. Recorded for this sample are more than 250,000 distinct CDR3 sequences; 8% of them occurred a single time. The ten largest clones add up to roughly 15% of the sample. These receptors are not linked to any known antigen. The source material was blood, either unsorted or a sorted T cell fraction (not recorded which). Source of these receptors: a male donor with ankylosing spondylitis.

The J gene is TRBJ1-1, the V gene TRBV29-1; D may be TRBD1 (6 bases). The CDR3 consists of 13 residues. The V and J ends lost 6 bases and 8 bases respectively, with 19 bases between them. Germline-derived CDR1 and CDR2 are SQVTM and ANQGSEA. DNA for the CDR3: TGCAGCGTCACCGGGACATTGGGTTTAGAAGCTTTCTTT. Amino acids: CSVTGTLGLEAFF. The full variable domain, rest sourced from reference TRBV29-1 and TRBJ1-1, is SAVISQKPSRDICQRGTSLTIQCQVDSQVTMMFWYRQQPGQSLTLIATANQGSEATYESGFVIDKFPISRPNLTFSTLTVSNMSPEDSSIYLCSVTGTLGLEAFFGQGTRLTVV.

Only a few counts were recorded for this clonotype. The genes are TRBV12-3 or TRBV12-4 and TRBJ2-7; 9 nucleotides line up with TRBD2. Trimming cost V 2 bases and J 6 bases; bases outside gene matches: 8. The CDR3 length is 15 residues. DNA for the CDR3: TGTGCCAGCAGTTTATCGTGGGCGGGAGGGCCCGAGCAGTACTTC. Translated: CASSLSWAGGPEQYF.

The sample holds many counts of this clonotype. The V call is TRBV9, the J call TRBJ1-2; 10 bases line up with TRBD1. The CDR3 contains 13 residues. Germline V gene sequence: CDR1 SGDLS, CDR2 YYNGEE. Unmatched junction bases numbered 2, after V lost 5 bases and J lost 4 bases. CDR3 amino acids: CASRRTGGYGYTF. Here the CDR3 DNA reads TGTGCCAGCAGACGGACAGGGGGCTATGGCTACACCTTC.

There are many counts of this clonotype. The CDR3: CATSDATGLNEKLFF. CDR3 nucleotides: TGTGCCACCAGTGACGCTACAGGGCTTAATGAAAAACTGTTTTTT. J is TRBJ1-4 and V is TRBV24-1; possible D gene TRBD1, 6 bases. The germline V gene has CDR1 KGHDR and CDR2 SFDVKD. Trimming stripped 4 bases from V and 4 bases from J, with 12 bases between. The CDR3 totals 15 residues.

This clonotype was picked up a small number of times. The chain joins TRBV7-2 to TRBJ2-5; perhaps TRBD1 as D (5 bases). There are 15 residues in the CDR3. Germline V CDR1 and CDR2: SGHTA, FQGNSA. Trimming took 1 base from V and 7 from J, leaving 16 bases between them. The CDR3 region is CASSLDRPGIGTQYF. The CDR3, as DNA: TGTGCCAGCAGCTTAGACAGGCCAGGGATCGGGACCCAGTACTTC.

At least ten counts were recorded for this clonotype. The chain uses TRBV5-5 and TRBJ1-2; D gene unclear. V lost 1 base and J 0 bases, leaving 10 bases between the germline ends. Germline lookup yields CDR1 SGHKS and CDR2 YYEKEE (reference sequence). This CDR3 region has 15 residues. CDR3 in DNA: TGTGCCAGCAGCTTGTCGGCAGGTACTAACTATGGCTACACCTTC. It specifies CASSLSAGTNYGYTF.

This clonotype came up a few times. The V gene is TRBV4-2, the J gene TRBJ2-1, with TRBD2 identical over 7 bases. The junction had 9 bases not matched to a gene; V was cut back by 3 bases and J by 4 bases. Germline CDR1 reads LGHNA; CDR2 reads YNFKEQ. The CDR3 length is 16 residues. The CDR3 spells CASSQRVGGKYNEQFF. In nucleotides, the CDR3 is TGTGCCAGCAGCCAGAGGGTGGGGGGGAAATACAATGAGCAGTTCTTC.

The chain joins TRBV9 to TRBJ2-1, with D hard to call. Trimming stripped 0 bases from V and 2 bases from J, with 15 bases between. CDR1 is SGDLS and CDR2 is YYNGEE in the germline V gene. This CDR3 comprises 17 residues. The DNA of the CDR3 is TGTGCCAGCAGCGTAGATCTTAGGGAACCCACCTACAATGAGCAGTTCTTC. This sequence encodes CASSVDLREPTYNEQFF.

This chain connects TRBV28 to TRBJ1-4; 9 positions match TRBD1. The trim removed 6 bases at V and 5 bases at J, leaving 4 bases unmatched. This CDR3 contains 14 residues. Germline assignment: CDR1 MDHEN and CDR2 SYDVKM. As DNA, the CDR3 is TGTGCCAGCAGAATCGACAGGGGGAATGAAAAACTGTTTTTT. Translated: CASRIDRGNEKLFF.

This clonotype was detected many times. The chain uses TRBV6-1 and TRBJ2-1; D unresolved. The CDR3 totals 15 residues. Germline CDR1 and CDR2: MNHNS and SASEGT. V lost 4 bases to trimming and J lost 0 bases, with 10 bases between them. CDR3 sequence (DNA): TGTGCCAGCAGTGCAAGTTTTAACTCCTACAATGAGCAGTTCTTC. Translating gives CASSASFNSYNEQFF.

In this sample, this clonotype turned up a few times. This chain joins TRBV7-8 and TRBJ1-1; D possibly corresponds to TRBD1 (6 bases). The ends were cut back, 5 bases at V and 5 bases at J, with 24 bases in the middle. The V gene's germline CDR1 is SGHVS and CDR2 FQNEAQ. The CDR3 is made up of 17 amino acids. The CDR3 loop reads CASSPHRVKGPRTEAFF. The CDR3 DNA sequence: TGTGCCAGCAGCCCTCACAGGGTTAAGGGCCCGAGGACTGAAGCTTTCTTT.

A few counts support this clonotype. V and J are TRBV6-2 or TRBV6-3 and TRBJ2-6; possibly TRBD1 for D (6 bases). CDR3 length equals 15 residues. Trimming left V 6 bases short and J 0 bases short, with 9 bases between. Looked up from germline, CDR1 is MNHEY and CDR2 is SVGEGT. The CDR3 coding sequence is TGTGCCAGCAGCGACAGGAGCTCTGGGGCCAACGTCCTGACTTTC. Protein product: CASSDRSSGANVLTF.

This clonotype occurred many times. The junction does not match germline at one end; this may be a read error. The rearrangement links TRBV18 to TRBJ1-5; TRBD1 matches at 11 bases. CDR1 is KGHSH, CDR2 LQKENI, per germline. The CDR3 is 15 residues long. The chain's CDR3 is CASSPRTGGNEPQHF. DNA for the CDR3: TGTGCCAGCTCACCGCGGACAGGGGGCAATGAGCCCCAGCATTTT.

The rearrangement uses TRBV10-3 and TRBJ1-5, with 7 bases that match TRBD1. This CDR3 comprises 13 residues. Per the germline V gene, CDR1 is ENHRY and CDR2 is SYGVKD. Germline trimming cut 7 bases from V and 5 bases from J; bases unmatched to any gene: 5. This chain's CDR3 is CAITGQLDQPQHF. CDR3 DNA: TGTGCCATCACGGGACAGCTGGATCAGCCCCAGCATTTT.

V and J are TRBV4-2 and TRBJ1-2; 10 nucleotides agree with TRBD1. The CDR3 extends over 14 amino acids. Germline-derived CDR1 and CDR2 are LGHNA and YNFKEQ. V shed 1 base and J 6 bases; nucleotides not matched to a gene: 2. CDR3 residues: CASSQVGTGDGYTF. CDR3 nucleotide sequence: TGTGCCAGCAGCCAAGTCGGGACAGGGGATGGCTACACCTTC.

This clonotype was seen more than once but under ten times. The chain links TRBV7-2 to TRBJ2-1; unclear D gene. Germline-derived CDR1 and CDR2 are SGHTA and FQGNSA. The CDR3 is 14 residues long. The V end lost 3 bases, the J end lost 7 bases, and 13 bases lay between the germline ends. CDR3 nucleotide sequence: TGTGCCAGCAGCTTGATATTGGGGAAAAATGAGCAGTTCTTC. Its translation is CASSLILGKNEQFF.

The V gene is TRBV28, the J gene TRBJ2-5; D is ambiguous. This CDR3 is built from 12 residues. V was clipped by 5 bases and J by 4 bases, with 8 bases between them. CDR1 is MDHEN, CDR2 SYDVKM, per germline. The CDR3 loop is CASSEVGETQYF. The CDR3 nucleotides are TGTGCCAGCAGTGAGGTCGGAGAGACCCAGTACTTC. Looking up the rest from reference TRBV28 and TRBJ2-5 gives the full variable domain: DVKVTQSSRYLVKRTGEKVFLECVQDMDHENMFWYRQDPGLGLRLIYFSYDVKMKEKGDIPEGYSVSREKKERFSLILESASTNQTSMYLCASSEVGETQYFGPGTRLLVL.

The chain is built from TRBV19 and TRBJ1-2, with D possibly TRBD1 on 6 matching bases. The CDR3 contains 15 residues. Germline loops: CDR1 LNHDA, CDR2 SQIVND (reference sequence). Trimming pared 4 bases from V and 7 bases from J, leaving 19 bases between. CDR3 in amino acids: CASSTPQGGWGGYTF. DNA of the CDR3: TGTGCCAGTAGTACACCACAGGGAGGATGGGGTGGCTACACCTTC.

This chain joins TRBV19 and TRBJ2-1; 13 bases are shared with TRBD2. CDR1 is LNHDA and CDR2 is SQIVND in the germline V gene (reference sequence). The CDR3 extends over 15 amino acids. Trimming cost V 5 bases and J 8 bases; bases outside gene matches: 6. CDR3 in amino acids: CASSPGLAGRDEQFF. CDR3 DNA: TGTGCCAGTAGTCCGGGACTAGCGGGAAGGGATGAGCAGTTCTTC.

This clonotype was seen repeatedly, ten times or more. The J gene is TRBJ1-1, the V gene TRBV18; D not resolved. CDR3 length: 12 residues. V was clipped by 1 base and J by 4 bases, with 4 bases between them. The germline V gene encodes CDR1 KGHSH and CDR2 LQKENI. CDR3 sequence reads: CASSPLGTEAFF. DNA for the CDR3: TGTGCCAGCTCACCACTAGGCACTGAAGCTTTCTTT.

This clonotype was observed a few times. V gene TRBV12-3 or TRBV12-4 combines with J gene TRBJ1-1; D remains ambiguous. The CDR3 spans 14 residues. The V end lost 2 bases, the J end lost 0 bases, and 7 bases lay between the germline ends. The CDR3 sequence: CASSLSQLNTEAFF. The CDR3 DNA sequence: TGTGCCAGCAGTTTAAGTCAACTGAACACTGAAGCTTTCTTT.

This clonotype came up a few times. The gene calls are TRBV20-1 and TRBJ1-5; TRBD1 matches at 10 bases. The J segment lost 7 bases and the V segment lost 0 bases, leaving 3 bases of the junction unmatched. The CDR3 covers 14 residues. Germline V gene data show CDR1 as DFQATT and CDR2 as SNEGSKA (reference sequence). CDR3 sequence (DNA): TGCAGTGCTAGAGACGACAGGGGGCAACAGCCCCAGCATTTT. It encodes CSARDDRGQQPQHF.

This clonotype was counted ten times or more. The chain uses TRBV9 and TRBJ2-1; D is possibly TRBD1 (6 bases). CDR1 and CDR2 (germline): SGDLS, YYNGEE. CDR3 length: 14 amino acids. V was trimmed by 6 bases and J by 5 bases, leaving 15 bases between them. CDR3 sequence (DNA): TGTGCCAGCAATGCAGGGGCAGCGGACAATGAGCAGTTCTTC. Translated: CASNAGAADNEQFF.